This T cell receptor (beta chain) was sequenced during a study of identical twins. After template switching added a universal primer site, the resulting cDNA carried unique molecular identifiers. MiXCR, applied by TCRdb to the 5' RACE reads, yields one record per CDR3 protein. The sample has about 660,000 distinct CDR3 sequences; roughly 8% are singletons. Looked up from germline, CDR1 is LGHDT and CDR2 is YNNKEL (reference sequence). The CDR3 spans 16 residues. The V segment lost 3 bases and the J segment 4 bases; nucleotides outside the gene matches: 7. The study's findings and limits: Conclusions leaned on cross-sectional statistical analysis and did not track the same donors over time. The authors noted that invariant MAIT and iNKT cells could partly confound zero-insertion analyses.

This clonotype was detected only a few times. Antigen specificity is unknown. The sample was also linked to a second study, of yellow fever vaccine responses in identical twins.

Sequenced material: PBMCs. J is TRBJ2-2 and V is TRBV3-1; 8 nucleotides line up with TRBD1. This TCR was recovered from a woman aged 18-29 years in good health. This chain's CDR3 is CASSQGDRGGTGELFF. The CDR3 DNA is TGTGCCAGCAGCCAGGGCGACAGGGGTGGCACCGGGGAGCTGTTTTTT.